Sequencing of this T cell receptor (beta chain) was carried out in a study of T-cell reconstitution after alpha-beta-depleted transplantation in children. With V trimmed by 6 bases and J by 1 base, 7 bases remained unmatched. This CDR3 is 17 amino acids long. Germline CDR1 is SGHRS and CDR2 is YFSETQ. Unique molecular identifiers were used to barcode this TCRbeta library. TCRdb redid the calling of the PCR reads with MiXCR, one entry per CDR3 protein. The sample contains approximately 83,000 distinct CDR3 sequences, approximately 8.4% of which appear only once. The material sequenced was PBMCs from the stem cell graft donor, taken from the stem cell graft. The rearrangement joins TRBV5-1 to TRBJ2-4; 13 nucleotides line up with TRBD2. The clonotype comes from a human donor who donated a stem cell graft to a child with congenital amegakaryocytic thrombocytopenia. The chain's CDR3 is CASTGTSGIGAKNIQYF. CDR3 nucleotides: TGCGCCAGCACCGGGACTAGCGGGATAGGCGCCAAAAACATTCAGTACTTC.